This TCR beta chain is from a study of control samples from healthy donors and cancer patients. CDR1 is SGHRS and CDR2 is YFSETQ in the germline V gene. The CDR3 loop spans 13 amino acids. V was clipped by 0 bases and J by 2 bases, with 5 bases between them. Data came from immunoSEQ multiplex PCR; TCRdb stores just in-frame clones and leaves some out. This table holds 150,000 to 200,000 clones, 88% found once. Points on this clone: This sample includes further DNA sequences coding for the same CDR3.

The chain employs TRBV5-1 and TRBJ1-2, with D unclear. Sequenced sample: blood. The origin of this receptor is a woman between 25 and 40 years old in good health. The CDR3, as DNA: TGCGCCAGCAGCTTGGGCCAGAACTATGGCTACACCTTC. Encoded protein: CASSLGQNYGYTF.